Listed below are T cell receptor beta chains from one sample, sequenced in a study of tumor-infiltrating lymphocytes in primary liver carcinoma. TCRdb used MiXCR to reprocess the multiplex PCR reads, holding one entry per CDR3 protein. Altogether more than 70,000 distinct CDR3 sequences are present, 72% being singletons, with the ten largest covering approximately 19%. The material sequenced was liver tumor tissue from sampling region 1. Receptor source: a man aged 35-49 years with primary liver carcinoma and hepatitis B virus infection. The CDR3 runs from the conserved cysteine through the conserved F or W. Each record gives: J gene, clone size, D gene, V gene, CDR3 length, CDR3 protein, CDR3 DNA. The D gene is left open where the match is weak. Some rows have no size entry. The others give once, few or many, or a class for an expanded clone.

>TRBJ2-7|medium-sized|NA|TRBV11-2|11
CASSLTGEQYF
TGTGCCAGCAGCTTGACAGGCGAGCAGTACTTC
>TRBJ2-3|NA|NA|TRBV11-2|16
CASSYARVRGLDTQYF
TGTGCCAGTAGCTACGCCAGAGTCAGGGGACTAGATACGCAGTATTTT
>TRBJ1-5|NA|NA|TRBV6-5|15
CASRERARGDQPQHF
TGTGCCAGCAGGGAAAGGGCAAGAGGCGATCAGCCCCAGCATTTT
>TRBJ2-1|few|NA|TRBV7-2|13
CASRGRGWDEQFF
TGTGCCAGCAGGGGCAGGGGATGGGATGAGCAGTTCTTC
>TRBJ2-7|NA|TRBD1|TRBV29-1|14
CSVISGQGAGEQYF
TGCAGCGTCATATCGGGACAGGGGGCAGGAGAGCAGTACTTC
>TRBJ2-5|NA|TRBD2|TRBV28|15
CARSAVGLGEETQYF
TGTGCCAGAAGTGCCGTAGGACTAGGGGAAGAGACCCAGTACTTC
>TRBJ2-2|NA|TRBD1|TRBV14|17
CASSQDLGQGPTGEMFF
TGTGCCAGCAGCCAAGACTTGGGACAGGGACCTACCGGGGAGATGTTTTTT
>TRBJ2-3|many|NA|TRBV28|14
CASQLVPITDTQYF
TGTGCCAGCCAGCTAGTCCCCATCACAGATACGCAGTATTTT
>TRBJ1-5|few|TRBD1|TRBV20-1|13
CSALGQDDQPQHF
TGCAGTGCTTTAGGACAGGACGATCAGCCCCAGCATTTT
>TRBJ2-2|NA|TRBD2|TRBV11-2|17
CASSSGLAVPPAGELFF
TGTGCCAGCAGCTCGGGACTAGCGGTCCCCCCGGCCGGGGAGCTGTTTTTT
>TRBJ2-5|many|NA|TRBV20-1|15
CSARDSTDLQETQYF
TGCAGTGCTAGAGACTCGACGGACTTACAAGAGACCCAGTACTTC
>TRBJ1-6|NA|NA|TRBV18|15
CARSPRAADNSPLHF
TGTGCCAGGTCACCGCGGGCAGCGGATAATTCACCCCTCCACTTT
>TRBJ2-7|NA|NA|TRBV11-2|15
CARSLSVGISYDQYF
TGTGCCAGAAGCCTATCTGTCGGAATATCCTACGATCAGTATTTC
>TRBJ2-1|many|TRBD1|TRBV7-8|17
CASSWGGQGGSYNEQFF
TGTGCCAGCAGCTGGGGGGGACAGGGGGGATCCTACAATGAGCAGTTCTTC
>TRBJ2-2|NA|NA|TRBV11-2|15
CAISLVGGGTGKLCF
NA
>TRBJ2-3|NA|TRBD2|TRBV30|20
CTWSPQLGSGLPVSPYTQYF
TGTACCTGGAGTCCCCAACTGGGTAGCGGGTTGCCCGTTTCCCCATATACGCAGTATTTT
>TRBJ2-7|NA|TRBD2|TRBV29-1|14
CSLDRSGGSGEQYF
TGCAGCCTTGATCGCTCTGGCGGGAGTGGCGAGCAGTACTTC
>TRBJ1-2|NA|NA|TRBV11-2|14
CASSPADMDCGYIF
TGTGCCAGCAGCCCAGCCGACATGGACTGTGGCTACATCTTC
>TRBJ1-4|NA|NA|TRBV7-9|15
CASSGTTGLNEKLVF
TGTGCCAGCAGCGGAACGACAGGTCTAAATGAAAAACTGGTTTTT
>TRBJ2-5|NA|NA|TRBV30|14
CAWTTGLLRETQYF
TGTGCCTGGACTACGGGTCTCTTGCGTGAGACCCAGTACTTC
>TRBJ2-7|NA|NA|TRBV5-1|16
CASSLAVSGSSYEQYF
TGCGCCAGCAGCTTGGCCGTAAGTGGGAGCTCTTACGAGCAGTACTTC
>TRBJ2-1|NA|NA|TRBV11-1|17
CASSLGIAREVDNEQFF
TGTGCCAGCAGCCTAGGAATAGCGCGAGAAGTTGACAATGAGCAGTTCTTC
>TRBJ2-1|few|NA|TRBV7-2|20
CASSLRGALASYGSYNEQFF
TGTGCCAGCAGCTTAAGGGGGGCCCTAGCGTCCTACGGCTCCTACAATGAGCAGTTCTTC
>TRBJ1-2|NA|TRBD1|TRBV6-6|12
CASSYDRAVCTF
TGTGCCAGCAGTTACGACAGGGCCGTCTGCACCTTC
>TRBJ2-7|once|NA|TRBV11-2|14
CASSLTDTTYEQYF
TGCGCCAGCAGCTTAACCGACACTACTTACGAGCAGTACTTC
>TRBJ1-5|NA|TRBD1|TRBV13|16
CASSLRGQGGERSQHF
TGTGCCAGCAGCTTAAGAGGACAGGGGGGCGAAAGGTCTCAGCATTTT
>TRBJ2-7|NA|NA|TRBV29-1|11
CSVLLGDEQYF
TGCAGCGTTCTGCTGGGGGACGAGCAGTACTTC
>TRBJ1-6|once|NA|TRBV6-1|18
CASRGPTGGRSYNSPFRF
TGTGCCAGCAGGGGTCCGACGGGAGGTCGCTCCTATAATTCACCCTTCCGCTTT
>TRBJ2-7|NA|TRBD1|TRBV20-1|17
CSSRDFIGTGKFYEQYF
TGCAGTTCTAGAGATTTTATCGGGACAGGGAAATTTTACGAGCAGTACTTC
>TRBJ1-5|many|NA|TRBV7-8|15
CASTGGSYSNQPQHF
TGTGCCAGCACTGGGGGTAGCTATAGCAATCAGCCCCAGCATTTT
>TRBJ2-4|NA|TRBD1|TRBV12-3/TRBV12-4|14
CGSRGTGGANIQYF
TGTGGCAGCAGAGGGACAGGGGGCGCAAACATTCAGTACTTT
>TRBJ2-1|NA|NA|TRBV11-2|14
CASSSGGPGNEQFF
TGTGCCAGCAGTTCGGGGGGCCCTGGGAATGAGCAGTTTTTC
>TRBJ2-2|NA|NA|TRBV11-2|15
CASSLRTVNTRELSF
TGTGCCAGCAGCTTGAGGACAGTAAACACCAGGGAGCTGTCATTT
>TRBJ1-5|NA|NA|TRBV19|14
CASSPDGGNQPQYF
TGTGCCAGTAGCCCGGATGGGGGCAATCAGCCCCAGTATTTC
>TRBJ2-2|many|NA|TRBV14|17
CASSPSRRSSNTGELFF
TGTGCCAGCAGCCCTTCTCGGCGGTCTTCGAACACCGGGGAGCTGTTTTTT
>TRBJ2-1|NA|NA|TRBV19|17
CASSLFRDRGSYNEQFF
TGTGCCAGCAGCTTATTTAGGGATCGCGGTTCCTACAATGAGCAGTTCTTC
>TRBJ2-2|NA|NA|TRBV11-2|17
CASSLNELARNTRELFF
TGCGCCAGCAGCTTAAATGAGCTAGCTCGGAACACCCGGGAGCTGTTTTTT
>TRBJ2-1|NA|NA|TRBV28|13
CACTPDTDNEQFF
TGTGCCTGCACTCCGGACACGGACAATGAGCAGTTCTTC
>TRBJ2-1|NA|TRBD2|TRBV6-2/TRBV6-3|14
CSSVLAGGRNEQIF
TGTTCCAGCGTCCTAGCGGGAGGACGCAATGAGCAGATCTTC
>TRBJ2-5|NA|NA|TRBV28|12
CASSFIRETQYF
TGTGCCAGCAGCTTCATACGGGAGACCCAGTACTTC
>TRBJ2-1|few|TRBD2|TRBV5-1|15
CTSSLSGTTYNEQFF
TGCACCAGCAGCTTGAGCGGGACTACATACAATGAGCAGTTCTTC
>TRBJ2-7|NA|NA|TRBV5-6|16
CASSFLDGISSYEQYF
TGTGCCAGCAGCTTCCTAGACGGCATCAGCTCCTACGAGCAGTACTTC
>TRBJ2-1|many|NA|TRBV28|14
CASSPPRGYNEQFF
TGTGCCAGCAGCCCACCCAGGGGCTACAATGAGCAGTTCTTC
>TRBJ1-2|NA|NA|TRBV14|14
CANSQVGGDYGYTF
TGTGCCAACAGCCAGGTCGGGGGTGACTATGGCTACACCTTC
>TRBJ2-1|NA|NA|TRBV11-2|15
CASSLETGGQGEQSF
TGTGCCAGCAGCTTAGAAACTGGCGGTCAGGGTGAGCAGTCTTTC
>TRBJ1-1|many|NA|TRBV6-5|12
CASSTRGAEAFF
TGTGCCAGCAGCACGCGGGGTGCTGAAGCTTTCTTT
>TRBJ2-1|once|NA|TRBV11-2|15
CVTEQDQPSYNGQFF
TGTGTCACCGAGCAAGACCAGCCATCCTACAATGGGCAGTTCTTC
>TRBJ1-5|NA|TRBD1|TRBV5-1|14
CGSSGGQGADTQHF
TGCGGCAGCAGCGGGGGACAGGGAGCAGATACGCAGCATTTT
>TRBJ1-4|NA|TRBD1|TRBV5-5|15
CASSGGTELSEKLFF
TGTGCAAGCAGCGGCGGGACAGAGCTGAGTGAAAAACTGTTTTTT
>TRBJ2-6|NA|NA|TRBV6-5|15
CASSPTHSGANVLTF
TGTGCCAGCAGTCCTACCCACTCCGGGGCCAACGTCCTGACTTTC
>TRBJ1-6|NA|TRBD1|TRBV5-4|12
CASNFSGTEPQF
TGTGCCAGCAACTTCTCCGGGACAGAGCCCCAATTT
>TRBJ2-5|NA|NA|TRBV29-1|13
CSIDRGEVKTQYF
TGCAGCATTGATAGGGGGGAGGTAAAGACCCAATACTTC
>TRBJ2-3|NA|TRBD2|TRBV11-1|15
CVSSPSGKTRDTQYF
TGTGTCAGCAGCCCAAGCGGGAAGACGAGAGATACGCAGTATTTT